Listed below are T cell receptor beta chains from one sample, sequenced in a study of shared clonotypes between healthy human individuals. Method: immunoSEQ multiplex PCR; TCRdb's copy keeps in-frame clones and lacks some. This sample has around 100,000 clones, with approximately 70% found just once. What was sequenced was memory CD8+ T cells sorted from blood. The source is a woman in her thirties in good health. The CDR3 runs from the conserved cysteine through the conserved F or W.

J: TRBJ2-2; V: TRBV6-1; CDR3: CASSDRVGTGELFF
J: TRBJ2-1; V: TRBV7-9; CDR3: CASSLYNGVWTYNEQFF
J: TRBJ2-7; V: TRBV4-2; CDR3: CASSQAGGTKIHEQYF
J: TRBJ2-5; V: TRBV18; CDR3: CASSPRKGGGTQYF
J: TRBJ2-1; V: TRBV13; CDR3: CASSPNYNEQFF
J: TRBJ2-7; V: TRBV28; CDR3: CASGPTDRTGGSYEQYF
J: TRBJ2-7; V: TRBV2; CDR3: CASRNRITGASYEQYF
J: TRBJ2-2; V: TRBV6-6; CDR3: CASSYYGELFF
J: TRBJ1-2; V: TRBV29-1; CDR3: CSVDEDRGLGYTF
J: TRBJ2-1; V: TRBV2; CDR3: CAFHPEDGNEQFF
J: TRBJ2-7; V: TRBV2; CDR3: CASSGTGGYEQYF
J: TRBJ2-4; V: TRBV28; CDR3: CASKGSQNIQYF
J: TRBJ2-7; V: TRBV7-9; CDR3: CASSPRTGEVEQYF
J: TRBJ1-2; V: TRBV6-5; CDR3: CASGGGGYGYTF
J: TRBJ2-7; V: TRBV10-1; CDR3: CASSESSGGSYEQYF
J: TRBJ1-2; V: TRBV5-1; CDR3: CASSLWRYYGYTF
J: TRBJ2-7; V: TRBV28; CDR3: CASSLPTSGATYEQYF
J: TRBJ2-7; V: TRBV7-9; CDR3: CASSPAGTYEQYF
J: TRBJ1-2; V: TRBV6-5; CDR3: CASSQYRQGTYGYTF
J: TRBJ2-7; V: TRBV6-1; CDR3: CASSFLAGVINEQYF
J: TRBJ1-2; V: TRBV29-1; CDR3: CSASGTKIGYTF
J: TRBJ1-2; V: TRBV1; CDR3: CTSSQSAILSYRRMGYTF
J: TRBJ1-3; V: TRBV4-1; CDR3: CASSQDLNIGTGFGNTIYF
J: TRBJ2-1; V: TRBV7-3; CDR3: CASSLETGRIGEQFF
J: TRBJ2-1; V: TRBV5-1; CDR3: CASSLELSSYNEQFF
J: TRBJ2-7; V: TRBV5-6; CDR3: CASSRADYEQYF
J: TRBJ2-5; V: TRBV28; CDR3: CASSTPGTGRFRGEPKETQYF
J: TRBJ1-1; V: TRBV5-1; CDR3: CASSFYGDEAFF
J: TRBJ2-7; V: TRBV4-2; CDR3: CASSQGQTSGIGYEQYF
J: TRBJ2-7; V: TRBV28; CDR3: CASSSKKQGNYEQYF
J: TRBJ1-1; V: TRBV15; CDR3: CATSRVQGNTEAFF
J: TRBJ1-2; V: TRBV2; CDR3: CASSERELGGGYTF
J: TRBJ2-2; V: TRBV5-1; CDR3: CASSSGHNTGELFF
J: TRBJ1-5; V: TRBV28; CDR3: CASSYTGGSNQPQHF
J: TRBJ2-5; V: TRBV5-4; CDR3: CASSSGIAPQETQYF
J: TRBJ2-1; V: TRBV7-6; CDR3: CASTGLAGGDEQFF
J: TRBJ1-5; V: TRBV6-6; CDR3: CASTRVGNQPQHF
J: TRBJ1-2; V: TRBV4-2; CDR3: CASSQKIVWHTSLNYGYTF
J: TRBJ2-1; V: TRBV5-1; CDR3: CASSLLAETCNEQFF
J: TRBJ2-5; V: TRBV5-6; CDR3: CASSLLGLFGSQETQYF